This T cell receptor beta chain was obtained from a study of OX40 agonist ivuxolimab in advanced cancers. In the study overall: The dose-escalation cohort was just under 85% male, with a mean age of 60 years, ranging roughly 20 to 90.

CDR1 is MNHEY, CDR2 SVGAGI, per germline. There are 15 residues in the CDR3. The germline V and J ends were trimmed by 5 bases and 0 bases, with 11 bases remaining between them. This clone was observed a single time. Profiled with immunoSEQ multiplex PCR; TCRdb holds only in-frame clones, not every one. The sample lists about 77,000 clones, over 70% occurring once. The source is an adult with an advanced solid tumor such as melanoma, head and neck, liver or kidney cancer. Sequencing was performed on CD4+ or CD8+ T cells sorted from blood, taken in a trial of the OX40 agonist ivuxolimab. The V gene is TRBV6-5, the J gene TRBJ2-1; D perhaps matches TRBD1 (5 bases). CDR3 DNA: TGTGCCAGCAGTAGACAGACTTCCTCCTACAATGAGCAGTTCTTC. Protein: CASSRQTSSYNEQFF.